This T cell receptor (beta chain) was captured by sequencing in a study of sequential checkpoint blockade in melanoma. Study summary: Both treatment sequences were followed by maintenance nivolumab.

Treatment defined: randomized to nivolumab then ipilimumab (arm A) or the reverse (arm B). No patient had prior DNA-damaging chemotherapy. From thawed PBMCs, live CD3+CD8+ cells negative for CD19 and CD56 were sorted. The germline gives CDR1 SGDLS, CDR2 YYNGEE. J gave up 8 bases and V 3 bases, and 4 bases lay outside the gene matches. The CDR3 contains 13 residues. Clones were sequenced by immunoSEQ multiplex PCR, and TCRdb holds only the in-frame ones, with some missing. The sample lists approximately 12,000 clones, 55% to 65% occurring once. The sequences come from CD8+ T cells sorted from blood (inferred from file names), collected from a patient given nivolumab and ipilimumab in sequence. The TCR was taken from a human donor with melanoma. V and J are TRBV9 and TRBJ2-1; 8 bases map to TRBD1. The CDR3, as DNA: TGTGCCAGCAGCGCCTGGACAGGGTATGAGCAGTTCTTC. Amino acid sequence: CASSAWTGYEQFF. Variable domain in full (rest from reference TRBV9 and TRBJ2-1): DSGVTQTPKHLITATGQRVTLRCSPRSGDLSVYWYQQSLDQGLQFLIQYYNGEERAKGNILERFSAQQFPDLHSELNLSSLELGDSALYFCASSAWTGYEQFFGPGTRLTVL.